The clone carrying this T cell receptor (beta chain) was seen only a few times. Germline V gene lookup returns CDR1 KGHSH and CDR2 LQKENI. Trimming took 0 bases from V and 4 from J, leaving 7 bases between them. The CDR3 runs to 13 residues. These data belong to a study of blood T cell repertoires in COVID-19. The repertoire was sequenced with immunoSEQ multiplex PCR; TCRdb's copy has only in-frame clones and lacks some. This sample has about 330,000 clones, with more than 85% found just once. Participants' reported clinical history set cohort assignment. The sequencing sample was made of PBMCs or T cells enriched from blood (not recorded which). This TCR came from a woman aged 25-40 years who had recovered from COVID-19. The chain links TRBV18 to TRBJ2-7, with D unclear. CDR3 nucleotides: TGTGCCAGCTCACCACCTATCCCGTACGAGCAGTACTTC. Protein: CASSPPIPYEQYF.